This T cell receptor beta chain was recovered during a study of long-term antiretroviral therapy in people with HIV. A remark on this clone: Its antigen remains unidentified.

Between the trimmed V and J ends, which lost 4 bases and 0 bases, there was a span of 9 bases. CDR1 and CDR2 from the germline V gene are ENHRY and SYGVKD. This CDR3 region has 14 residues. Survey-level immunoSEQ v3.0 assays were run. The target of sequencing was about 35,000-50,000 T-cell genomes per sample. Sequencing used immunoSEQ multiplex PCR; TCRdb keeps in-frame clones, though not all of them. The table records 20,000 to 25,000 clones, around 82% of them present only once. General study points: Control repertoires displayed wider CDR3 length ranges than the HIV repertoires.

Sequencing used unsorted PBMCs, obtained 2.4 years after starting antiretroviral therapy. The source is a man between 40 and 49 years old with HIV. The V gene is TRBV10-3, the J gene TRBJ1-2; D gene ambiguous. The CDR3 nucleotides are TGTGCCATCAGTGCCGTTGCAGCTAACTATGGCTACACCTTC. Protein product: CAISAVAANYGYTF.